This paragraph reports one TCR beta chain. It has no known antigen specificity. Base quality data are lacking; no much larger clone is found one base away. The donors belonged to the validation cohort of about 110 subjects, which was separate from the approximately 700-subject first cohort. This sample was taken from a study of cytomegalovirus exposure and HLA in healthy donors listed by TCRdb under 2017. Regarding the study in general: The 700 or so repertoires of the first cohort and the roughly 120 validation repertoires were produced on the same platform, according to a later analysis. The aim of the study was to test whether cataloging public T cell receptors could identify signatures of past pathogen exposure. In addition to the first cohort of hundreds of subjects, a separate validation cohort of 120 different subjects was used. To predict cytomegalovirus infection status, the study brought together high-throughput TCR immunosequencing, statistical association of individual TCRs with disease status, and machine learning. What the research found in general, with its limitations: Subsequent analysis determined that TCRs grouped into clusters in the first cohort also showed a tendency toward co-occurrence across the 120 validation repertoires, and about 94% of cluster scores exceeded 0. The study gave a list of 150 to 200 TCR beta chains associated with cytomegalovirus. All 110 or so repertoires were used to score co-occurrence in the validation cohort in a later analysis, because that analysis had no HLA typing for the cohort. It was suggested by the authors that the approach could potentially be generalized to other disease states and immunological phenotypes. The classifier was reported to diagnose cytomegalovirus status with high specificity and sensitivity in both the original and validation cohorts. In vitro tests confirmed that a few of the cytomegalovirus-associated TCR beta chains recognize cytomegalovirus antigens. Across donors, most TCR sequences were observed very rarely, whereas some public TCRs were present in many individuals.

The library was generated by the immunoSEQ multiplex PCR assay. The study's processing was this. A statistical classification framework was developed to diagnose cytomegalovirus status using the catalog of TCR beta chain sequences. TCRdb's version of the immuneACCESS table is confined to in-frame rearrangements and falls short of the full clone set. An unresolved V gene accounts for under half of the shortfall where checked; the remainder is of unknown origin. The DNA was the basis for D and trimming; V, J and clone size are from that table. This sample has around 230,000 clones in its table, and about 86% of those were observed once. Jointly, the top ten make up less than 1.5% of the sample. The source of this sequence is a woman between 25 and 40 years old in good health and CMV-seropositive. Sequencing input: PBMCs.

The nucleotides are TGTGCCAGTAGTAAACCTAGCGGGAATTCAGGGTCGACTGGCGAGCAGTACTTC. This yields the protein CASSKPSGNSGSTGEQYF. The sequence is built from TRBV19 and TRBJ2-7; TRBD2 aligns with 9 central bases. The germline V end is reduced by 4 bases and the J end by 6 bases; junction bases left unmatched: 19. The germline V gene (reference sequence) supplies CDR1 LNHDA and CDR2 SQIVND. Its CDR3 holds 18 amino acids, cysteine through phenylalanine. CDR3 DNA only is kept here, 54 bases in frame from base 1.